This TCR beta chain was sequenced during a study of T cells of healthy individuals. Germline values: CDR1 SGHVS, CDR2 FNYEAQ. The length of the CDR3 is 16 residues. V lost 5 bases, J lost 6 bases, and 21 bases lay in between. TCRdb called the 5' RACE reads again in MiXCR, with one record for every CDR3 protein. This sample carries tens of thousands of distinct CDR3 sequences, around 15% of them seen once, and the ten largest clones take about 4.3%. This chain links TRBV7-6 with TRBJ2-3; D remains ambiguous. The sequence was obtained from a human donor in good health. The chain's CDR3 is CASSPSATTSRDTQYF. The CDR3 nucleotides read TGTGCCAGCAGCCCATCGGCCACTACCTCTCGGGATACGCAGTATTTT. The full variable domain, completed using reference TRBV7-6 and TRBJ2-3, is GAGVSQSPRYKVTKRGQDVALRCDPISGHVSLYWYRQALGQGPEFLTYFNYEAQQDKSGLPNDRFSAERPEGSISTLTIQRTEQRDSAMYRCASSPSATTSRDTQYFGPGTRLTVL.